This T cell receptor (beta chain) emerged from a study of shared clonotypes between healthy human individuals. Study conclusions and caveats: Only a few donors were included, so the genetic and exposure-history diversity represented was limited. Despite large depth, rarefaction showed incomplete sorted-subset sequencing.

The CDR3 has 16 residues. V gave up 5 bases and J gave up 1 base; unmatched junction bases: 5. Germline V gives CDR1 SGHTA, CDR2 FQGNSA. Note on this clone: The antigen is not known.

At a deep level, the assay was run. Some clones are missing from TCRdb's copy, which holds only in-frame ones; the method was immunoSEQ multiplex PCR. The sample consists of under 850,000 clones, just under 75% of them appearing once. This receptor was identified in a woman aged 25 to 39 in good health. The source material was memory CD4+ T cells sorted from blood. Subset in this sample: CD45RA-negative fraction. The rearrangement links TRBV7-2 to TRBJ2-4; 10 bases agree with TRBD1. CDR3 loop: CASSLTGGIAKNIQYF. CDR3 sequence (DNA): TGTGCCAGCAGCCTGACAGGGGGCATTGCCAAAAACATTCAGTACTTC.